Listed here are 18 T cell receptor beta chains from one sample, sequenced in a study of blood T cell repertoires in COVID-19. Sequencing was performed with immunoSEQ multiplex PCR; in TCRdb, only in-frame clones are kept and a portion is missing. The top ten hold 2.5% to 3.5% of the sample, which has about 360,000 clones, around 86% seen once. The sample consisted of peripheral blood. All receptors derive from a human donor in a cohort sampled during active COVID-19.

V is TRBV20-1 and J is TRBJ2-5; a possible D gene is TRBD2 (6 bases). The V end lost 3 bases, the J end lost 1 base, and 9 bases lay between the germline ends. Germline values: CDR1 DFQATT, CDR2 SNEGSKA (reference sequence). The CDR3 length is 13 residues. CDR3 protein: CSASGSGQETQYF. For the CDR3, the DNA is TGCAGTGCTAGTGGTAGCGGCCAAGAGACCCAGTACTTC.

The chain carries TRBV7-2 and TRBJ2-7; 7 nucleotides match TRBD1. There are 13 residues in the CDR3. Trimming cost V 4 bases and J 7 bases; bases outside gene matches: 7. The germline V gene has CDR1 SGHTA and CDR2 FQGNSA. DNA for the CDR3: TGTGCCAGCAGCTGGGGGACAGTGGGTGAGCAGTACTTC. Translated, it gives CASSWGTVGEQYF.

This chain joins TRBV3-1 (or the pseudogene TRBV3-2) and TRBJ1-1; TRBD1 is a possible D gene (6 bases). CDR1 is LGHDT and CDR2 is YNNKEL in the germline V gene (reference sequence). Between the trimmed V and J ends, which lost 7 bases and 7 bases, there was a span of 13 bases. The CDR3 sequence is 12 residues long. The CDR3 spells CASTGDTREAFF. The CDR3 region has the DNA TGTGCCAGCACCGGGGACACCCGTGAAGCTTTCTTT.

The chain carries TRBV2 and TRBJ2-5, with D perhaps matching TRBD2 (6 bases). V lost 3 bases, J lost 5 bases, and 13 bases lay in between. This CDR3 has 14 amino acids. Germline CDR1 reads SNHLY; CDR2 reads FYNNEI. Written as DNA, the CDR3 is TGTGCCAGCAGTGATCCGGCTAGCGTTGAGACCCAGTACTTC. It translates to CASSDPASVETQYF. The whole variable domain, filled in from reference TRBV2 and TRBJ2-5, reads EPEVTQTPSHQVTQMGQEVILRCVPISNHLYFYWYRQILGQKVEFLVSFYNNEISEKSEIFDDQFSVERPDGSNFTLKIRSTKLEDSAMYFCASSDPASVETQYFGPGTRLLVL.

This clone was found a few times. The chain joins TRBV28 to TRBJ1-1; D is perhaps TRBD1 (5 bases). This CDR3 is built from 15 residues. In germline, CDR1 is MDHEN, CDR2 SYDVKM. The V end was cut by 3 bases, the J end by 2 bases, with 13 bases between. The DNA of the CDR3 is TGTGCCAGCAGTTTGGGAGGGGTTCCAAACACTGAAGCTTTCTTT. Its translation: CASSLGGVPNTEAFF.

The chain combines TRBV5-6 with TRBJ1-2; weak D call: TRBD1 (5 bases). Germline assignment: CDR1 SGHDT and CDR2 YYEEEE. This CDR3 region has 14 residues. Trimming took 4 bases from V and 4 from J, leaving 14 bases between them. The chain's CDR3 is CASSPRGAPYGYTF. In DNA form, the CDR3 reads TGTGCCAGCAGCCCAAGGGGCGCGCCCTATGGCTACACCTTC.

This clone occurred once. The chain links TRBV7-3 to TRBJ2-3, with 14 bases fitting TRBD2. V lost 5 bases and J lost 2; bases outside the gene matches: 6. This CDR3 comprises 17 residues. Germline values: CDR1 SGHTA, CDR2 FQGTGA. The CDR3 spells CASSLGLAGGLTDTQYF. The CDR3 coding sequence is TGTGCCAGCAGCCTCGGACTAGCGGGAGGCCTCACAGATACGCAGTATTTT.

The chain employs TRBV3-1 (or the pseudogene TRBV3-2) and TRBJ2-7; 8 positions agree with TRBD2. The CDR3 extends over 15 amino acids. V was clipped by 0 bases and J by 0 bases; unmatched bases: 1. The V gene's germline CDR1 is LGHDT and CDR2 YNNKEL (reference sequence). CDR3 loop: CASSQDGTSSYEQYF. In nucleotides, the CDR3 is TGTGCCAGCAGCCAAGATGGGACTAGCTCCTACGAGCAGTACTTC.

V usage is TRBV5-1 and J usage is TRBJ1-3; 7 positions agree with TRBD1. Losses at the gene ends were 4 bases for V and 2 bases for J; bases not matched to a gene: 9. The CDR3 covers 16 residues. Per germline, CDR1 SGHRS and CDR2 YFSETQ. The CDR3 sequence is CASSRGGDRAGNTIYF. The CDR3 coding sequence is TGCGCCAGCAGCCGAGGGGGCGACAGGGCTGGAAACACCATATATTTT.

The chain employs TRBV10-3 and TRBJ2-2; TRBD1 matches at 8 bases. Germline CDR1 ENHRY, CDR2 SYGVKD. V trimming: 11 bases; J trimming: 5 bases; junction bases outside the gene matches: 7. This CDR3 has 13 residues. CDR3 coding DNA: TGTGCCTCACAGGGGGAACGGACCGGGGAGCTGTTTTTT. It yields the protein CASQGERTGELFF.

This clone was detected only a few times. The chain recombines TRBV30 with TRBJ1-1; D not certain. V shed 5 bases and J shed 5 bases, with 12 bases lying between them. In germline, CDR1 is GTSNPN, CDR2 SVGIG (reference sequence). The CDR3 is 12 residues long. The CDR3 sequence: CAWVRVATEAFF. The CDR3 DNA reads as TGTGCCTGGGTGCGGGTTGCAACTGAAGCTTTCTTT.

The chain joins TRBV7-2 to TRBJ1-5, with a tentative D call TRBD1 (6 bases). The CDR3 length is 15 residues. Looked up from germline, CDR1 is SGHTA and CDR2 is FQGNSA. With 4 bases removed from V and 5 bases from J, the gap between germline ends came to 15 bases. CDR3 residues: CASSSSSGVHQPQHF. Written as DNA, the CDR3 is TGTGCCAGCAGCTCGTCATCAGGGGTCCATCAGCCCCAGCATTTT.

The DNA for the CDR3 is TGTGCCAGCAGGGCTCCGTCCACCGGGGAGCTGTTTTTT. This sequence encodes CASRAPSTGELFF. The chain has TRBV12-3 or TRBV12-4 and TRBJ2-2; D ambiguous. The CDR3 contains 13 residues. V lost 6 bases, J lost 4 bases, and 9 bases lay in between.

This clone was recorded a few times. The chain combines TRBV4-1 with TRBJ1-1, with D perhaps matching TRBD1 (5 bases). The CDR3 consists of 13 residues. Germline CDR1 is MGHRA and CDR2 is YSYEKL. Trimming stripped 0 bases from V and 4 bases from J, with 6 bases between. CDR3 sequence: CASSQEGLTEAFF. The CDR3 DNA follows: TGCGCCAGCAGCCAAGAGGGACTCACTGAAGCTTTCTTT.

Only one count was recorded for this clone. The J gene is TRBJ2-1, the V gene TRBV24-1; TRBD1 matches at 9 bases. The CDR3 runs 16 residues. Germline V lookup: CDR1 KGHDR, CDR2 SFDVKD. After removal of 4 bases from V and 8 bases from J, the junction contained 11 bases not matched to a gene. The CDR3 DNA reads TGTGCCACCAGTGACTTGGACAGGGGAAGGGACGATGAGCAGTTCTTC. Translation gives CATSDLDRGRDDEQFF.

This clone was observed at least ten times. J is TRBJ2-3 and V is TRBV12-3 or TRBV12-4; D is perhaps TRBD1 (6 bases). V was cut by 5 bases and J by 6 bases, with 6 bases left in between. The CDR3 spans 11 residues. The chain's CDR3 is CASSQGDTQYF. The CDR3 nucleotides read TGTGCCAGCAGTCAGGGGGATACGCAGTATTTT.

The J gene is TRBJ1-6, the V gene TRBV28; 8 bases map to TRBD1. Germline values: CDR1 MDHEN, CDR2 SYDVKM. CDR3 length: 15 amino acids. V was clipped by 6 bases and J by 9 bases; unmatched bases: 10. CDR3 nucleotides: TGTGCCAGCAGGCCCAGACAGGGGATGCGTTCACCCCTCCACTTT. It codes for CASRPRQGMRSPLHF.

This clone was found once. This chain links TRBV11-2 with TRBJ2-3, with unresolved D. The CDR3 has 16 amino acids. Germline V gene data show CDR1 as SGHAT and CDR2 as FQNNGV. The V end was cut by 0 bases, the J end by 3 bases, with 13 bases between. The CDR3 region has the DNA TGTGCCAGCAGCTTAGATCCGCCAGGATGGACAGATACGCAGTATTTT. This sequence encodes CASSLDPPGWTDTQYF. Supplemented by reference TRBV11-2 and TRBJ2-3, the full variable domain reads EAGVAQSPRYKIIEKRQSVAFWCNPISGHATLYWYQQILGQGPKLLIQFQNNGVVDDSQLPKDRFSAERLKGVDSTLKIQPAKLEDSAVYLCASSLDPPGWTDTQYFGPGTRLTVL.